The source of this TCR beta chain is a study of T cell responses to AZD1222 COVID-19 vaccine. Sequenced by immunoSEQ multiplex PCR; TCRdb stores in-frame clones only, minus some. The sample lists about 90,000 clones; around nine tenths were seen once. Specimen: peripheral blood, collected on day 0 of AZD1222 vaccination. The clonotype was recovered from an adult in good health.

DNA for the CDR3: TGTGCCAGCAGCCCAAGGGGGCGGGAGAAAACAGATACGCAGTATTTT. This gives the protein CASSPRGREKTDTQYF. The chain employs TRBV11-1 and TRBJ2-3, with D tentatively TRBD1 or TRBD2 (7 bases each). Trimming left V 5 bases short and J 3 bases short, with 18 bases between. Germline CDR1 is SGHAT and CDR2 is FQDESV (reference sequence). The CDR3 extends over 16 amino acids.